This TCR beta chain was recorded in a study of PD-1 blockade in classical Hodgkin lymphoma. The V gene lost 5 bases and the J gene lost 4 bases, with 27 bases spanning the gap. The CDR3 is made up of 18 amino acids. Germline CDR1 is SGHTA and CDR2 is FQGNSA. Generated by immunoSEQ multiplex PCR, the TCRdb table keeps only in-frame clones and is missing some. Of 30,000 to 35,000 clones detected, 94% appear once; the ten largest clones hold 2% to 2.5%. Study results and caveats: Nothing has yet pinned down what causes the repertoire differences, possibly disease activity or prior therapy. Newly diagnosed patients were reported to exhibit reduced baseline TCR diversity relative to healthy donors.

Time point described: newly diagnosed, previously untreated cHL patient sample. Comparison came from newly diagnosed, untreated classical Hodgkin lymphoma PBMCs. Of note for this clone: Its antigen is unidentified.

The sample taken for sequencing was peripheral blood mononuclear cells (PBMCs). The clonotype comes from a human donor with classical Hodgkin lymphoma. The V call is TRBV7-2, the J call TRBJ2-7, with D unclear. The CDR3, as DNA: TGTGCCAGCAGCCATTACGTGGGTCCCTCCGCCAAAATTTACGAGCAGTACTTC. This encodes CASSHYVGPSAKIYEQYF.